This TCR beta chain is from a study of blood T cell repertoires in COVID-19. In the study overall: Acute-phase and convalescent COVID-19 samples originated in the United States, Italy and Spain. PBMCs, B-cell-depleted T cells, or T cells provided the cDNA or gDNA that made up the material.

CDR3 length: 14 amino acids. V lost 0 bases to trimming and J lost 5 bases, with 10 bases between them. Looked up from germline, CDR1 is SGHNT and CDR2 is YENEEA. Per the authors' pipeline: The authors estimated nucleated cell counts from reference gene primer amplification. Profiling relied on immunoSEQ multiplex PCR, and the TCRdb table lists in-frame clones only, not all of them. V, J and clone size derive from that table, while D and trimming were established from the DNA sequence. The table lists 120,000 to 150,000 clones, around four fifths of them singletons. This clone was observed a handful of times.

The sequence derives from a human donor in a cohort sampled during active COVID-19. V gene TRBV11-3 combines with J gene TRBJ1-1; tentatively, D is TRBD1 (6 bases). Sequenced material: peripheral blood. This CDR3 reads CASSLDTGRTEAFF. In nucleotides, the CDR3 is TGTGCCAGCAGCTTAGACACAGGGCGGACTGAAGCTTTCTTT.